A selection of T cell receptor beta chains follows, all from one sample in a study of shared clonotypes between healthy human individuals. Sequenced by immunoSEQ multiplex PCR; TCRdb stores in-frame clones only, minus some. The profile covers millions of clones, with just over 90% appearing a single time and 0.13% to 0.15% taken by the ten largest. Sequenced material: naive CD4+ T cells sorted from blood. The receptors stem from a man aged 18 to 30 in good health. CDR3s include the opening cysteine and the closing phenylalanine or tryptophan. D genes are given only for firm matches. The listing skips clone size in some rows; elsewhere it reads once, few, many or a size class.

V,size,J,D,DNA,CDR3
TRBV7-2,NA,TRBJ1-5,NA,TGTGCCAGCAGCTTAGCTCGGGGTGGATTTCTCTCTGATCAGCCCCAGCATTTT,CASSLARGGFLSDQPQHF
TRBV11-2,NA,TRBJ2-7,NA,TGTGCCAGCAGCTTAGTCCTCGACGGCGCCTACGAGCAGTACTTC,CASSLVLDGAYEQYF
TRBV30,NA,TRBJ2-7,NA,TGTGCCTGGAGGATCGACGGGACCTACGAGCAGTACTTC,CAWRIDGTYEQYF
TRBV7-3,once,TRBJ1-2,NA,TGTGCCAGCAGCTTAATGGGTCCAGCAGACTATGGCTACACCTTC,CASSLMGPADYGYTF
TRBV7-9,NA,TRBJ2-3,NA,TGTGCCAGCAGCTTAATTCCCGCTAGCACAGATACGCAGTATTTT,CASSLIPASTDTQYF
TRBV9,NA,TRBJ1-4,NA,TGTGCCAGCAGCTCCCGAGACCTGGGTGAAAAACTGTTTTTT,CASSSRDLGEKLFF
TRBV5-4,NA,TRBJ2-5,TRBD1,TGTGCCAGCAGCTCTGGACAGGGGATTCAAGAGACCCAGTACTTC,CASSSGQGIQETQYF
TRBV27,NA,TRBJ1-1,NA,TGTGCCAGCAGTCCCAGGGTAGGGACCACTGAAGCTTTCTTT,CASSPRVGTTEAFF
TRBV18,NA,TRBJ1-6,TRBD1,TGTGCCAGCTCACCGACAGGGATAGATTCACCCCTCCACTTT,CASSPTGIDSPLHF
TRBV6-5,NA,TRBJ2-4,NA,TGTGCCAGCAGTTATAGTAGGGTTGGAGCCAAAAACATTCAGTACTTC,CASSYSRVGAKNIQYF
TRBV7-9,NA,TRBJ2-1,TRBD2,TGTGCCAGCAGCGGGGGACTAGCGGGATGGGTTGGGACTGAGCAGTTCTTC,CASSGGLAGWVGTEQFF
TRBV10-1,NA,TRBJ2-3,TRBD2,TGCGCCAGCGCAACTAGCGAGAGCACAGATACGCAGTATTTT,CASATSESTDTQYF
TRBV14,NA,TRBJ2-7,TRBD1,TGTGCCAGCAGCCAAGGTCGACAGGGAATCTACGAGCAGTACTTC,CASSQGRQGIYEQYF
TRBV5-8,NA,TRBJ2-3,NA,TGTGCCAGCAGCCTGGCTACTACGGCCCGTCCGATGACAGATACGCAGTATTTT,CASSLATTARPMTDTQYF
TRBV18,NA,TRBJ2-5,TRBD1,TGTGCCAGCTCACCGCAGGGGGCGCGGGAGACCCAGTACTTC,CASSPQGARETQYF
TRBV5-1,NA,TRBJ2-5,TRBD2,TGCGCCAGCAGACCTACTAGCGCCGTCGGGACCCAGTACTTC,CASRPTSAVGTQYF
TRBV6-5,NA,TRBJ2-7,NA,TGTGCCAGCAGTTACTCGCGCAGGGGCTACGAGCAGTACTTC,CASSYSRRGYEQYF
TRBV2,NA,TRBJ1-5,NA,TGTGCCAGCAGTGACAGGTGGGCTCAGCCCCAGCATTTT,CASSDRWAQPQHF
TRBV11-3,NA,TRBJ2-2,NA,TGTGCCAGCAGCCCCCAAACCGGGGAGCTGTTTTTT,CASSPQTGELFF
TRBV29-1,NA,TRBJ2-5,TRBD2,TGCAGCGTTGAAGTGGGACTAGCGGGGGCCCGCGGGGAGACCCAGTACTTC,CSVEVGLAGARGETQYF
TRBV6-1,NA,TRBJ1-1,NA,TGTGCCAGCAGTGGAGTCGTCGGGGTGTGGGGTCCGGTCGCTGAAGCTTTCTTT,CASSGVVGVWGPVAEAFF
TRBV10-2,NA,TRBJ2-6,NA,TGCGCCAGCAGAGTTCTCTCCTCTGGGGCCAACGTCCTGACTTTC,CASRVLSSGANVLTF
TRBV2,few,TRBJ1-1,NA,TGTGCCACCCAAGGGGTGAGCGCTGAAGCTTTCTTT,CATQGVSAEAFF
TRBV7-2,NA,TRBJ1-5,TRBD1,TGTGCCAGCAGCTTAGGGACAGGGTGGAATCAGCCCCAGCATTTT,CASSLGTGWNQPQHF
TRBV27,few,TRBJ1-1,NA,TGTGCCAGCACCCCGGTGTCAGCCTACGGCACTGAAGCTTTCTTT,CASTPVSAYGTEAFF
TRBV5-4,NA,TRBJ2-7,TRBD1,TGTGCCAGCAGCTTTGACAGGGGACCCTACGAGCAGTACTTC,CASSFDRGPYEQYF
TRBV4-3,NA,TRBJ1-2,NA,TGCGCCAGCAGCCAAGATGGAACGCCAGGGAGCCTCTATGGCTACACCTTC,CASSQDGTPGSLYGYTF
TRBV5-5,NA,TRBJ2-2,NA,TGTGCCAGCAGCCCGGGGGACACCTCCCCCGGGGAGCTGTTTTTT,CASSPGDTSPGELFF
TRBV9,once,TRBJ2-2,NA,TGTGCCAGCACCGTAGACGGGGGCGCCGTCTCTGGGGAGCTGTTTTTT,CASTVDGGAVSGELFF
TRBV5-1,NA,TRBJ2-3,TRBD2,TGCGCCAGCAGCTTGGACGGGACTAGCGACACAGATACGCAGTATTTT,CASSLDGTSDTDTQYF
TRBV5-1,NA,TRBJ2-7,TRBD1,TGCGCCAGCAGCCCGAGCGGACAGGGGATGGCCGAGCAGTACTTC,CASSPSGQGMAEQYF
TRBV11-2,NA,TRBJ1-1,NA,TGTGCCAGCAGACCTAACCACGGGACACTCTACACTGAAGCTTTCTTT,CASRPNHGTLYTEAFF
TRBV10-1,NA,TRBJ2-7,NA,TGCGCCAGCAGTGATGGGACCCAGCCCGAGCAGTACTTC,CASSDGTQPEQYF
TRBV7-2,NA,TRBJ2-3,TRBD2,TGTGCCAGCAGTCCAGGGACTAGCGGTAACACAGATACGCAGTATTTT,CASSPGTSGNTDTQYF
TRBV7-9,NA,TRBJ2-7,TRBD1,TGTGCCAGCAACCCCGGGGACAGATCCTACGAGCAGTACTTC,CASNPGDRSYEQYF
TRBV19,NA,TRBJ1-6,NA,TGTGCCAGTAGTATCCGGGACTTCCAGAGCTCCTATAATTCACCCCTCCACTTT,CASSIRDFQSSYNSPLHF
TRBV29-1,NA,TRBJ2-2,NA,TGCAGCGTAGCCCAGAGACTGACCGGGGAGCTGTTTTTT,CSVAQRLTGELFF
TRBV4-3,NA,TRBJ1-2,NA,TGCGCCAGCAGCCCGATCGGAATCGACATTTATGGCTACACCTTC,CASSPIGIDIYGYTF
TRBV11-2,once,TRBJ2-7,NA,TGTGCCAGCAGTTTCCCGTTCCCCCCCGATTCAGCCTACGAGCAGTACTTC,CASSFPFPPDSAYEQYF
TRBV7-2,NA,TRBJ2-2,TRBD2,TGTGCCAGCAGCCGGAGCGGGGGGGCCCCCGGGGAGCTGTTTTTT,CASSRSGGAPGELFF
TRBV2,NA,TRBJ2-7,NA,TGTGCCAGCACCGAAGGGGGACACAACTACGAGCAGTACTTC,CASTEGGHNYEQYF
TRBV5-4,NA,TRBJ2-5,TRBD2,TGTGCCAGCAGGCTAGCGGGCCAAGAGACCCAGTACTTC,CASRLAGQETQYF
TRBV18,NA,TRBJ2-5,NA,TGTGCCAGCTCAAGGACAGAGGGAGAGACCCAGTACTTC,CASSRTEGETQYF
TRBV15,NA,TRBJ2-7,TRBD2,TGTGCCACCAGCAGGACCCAACAGCGGGGATCCACCTACGAGCAGTACTTC,CATSRTQQRGSTYEQYF
TRBV29-1,NA,TRBJ1-1,NA,TGCAGCGTTGGCGGGACCGCTACGGGTGCTTTCTTT,CSVGGTATGAFF
TRBV5-1,NA,TRBJ2-1,TRBD2,TGCGCCAGCAGCTTGGACGGGACTAGCGAGGATGGTGAGCAGTTCTTC,CASSLDGTSEDGEQFF
TRBV27,NA,TRBJ2-3,TRBD2,TGTGCCAGCAGTGGCCGGACTAGCGGGGACTCAGATACGCAGTATTTT,CASSGRTSGDSDTQYF
TRBV5-1,NA,TRBJ2-7,TRBD2,TGCGCCAGCAGGCGACTAGCGGAGAGTTACGAGCAGTACTTC,CASRRLAESYEQYF
TRBV5-1,NA,TRBJ1-4,NA,TGCGCCAGCCGAACTGGACAGAAAAATGAAAAACTGTTTTTT,CASRTGQKNEKLFF
TRBV2,NA,TRBJ1-4,NA,TGTGCCAGCAGTGTTCGAGGGACGGGCGAAAAACTGTTTTTT,CASSVRGTGEKLFF
TRBV6-5,NA,TRBJ2-5,NA,TGTGCCAGCAGACAGGGCTTCCAAGAGACCCAGTACTTC,CASRQGFQETQYF